Listed here are 13 T cell receptor beta chains from one sample, sequenced in a study of T cell repertoires in cytomegalovirus infection. TCRdb recomputed calls from the reads with MiXCR, one row per CDR3 protein. This sample carries some 130,000 distinct CDR3 sequences, 32% of them seen once, and the ten largest clones take roughly 50%. No cognate antigen is known for these TCRs. The specimen was CD8+ T cells from cultured PBMCs, collected from culture after CMV antigen stimulation. The receptors originated from a human donor in good health (CMV status not recorded). Some clones in this sample may be carry-over from other donors' samples.

This clonotype was seen at least ten times. The V call is TRBV10-3, the J call TRBJ2-7; perhaps TRBD1 as D (5 bases). V lost 8 bases and J lost 3, with 14 bases in between. This CDR3 has 13 amino acids. The germline V gene encodes CDR1 ENHRY and CDR2 SYGVKD. The CDR3 nucleotides read TGTGCCATCTCAGACAGAATGATCTACGAGCAGTACTTC. This sequence encodes CAISDRMIYEQYF.

This clonotype was counted many times. V usage is TRBV2 and J usage is TRBJ1-6; D is uncertain. CDR3 length: 14 residues. Deletions cut 4 bases from V and 6 bases from J, with 10 bases between. Per germline, CDR1 SNHLY and CDR2 FYNNEI. The CDR3 DNA reads as TGTGCCAGCAGTGCGGCAGCGCCTAATTCACCCCTCCACTTT. Translating it yields CASSAAAPNSPLHF.

The table lists this clonotype with many counts. The chain recombines TRBV7-2 with TRBJ1-1; D gene ambiguous. Trimming took 4 bases from V and 3 from J, leaving 15 bases between them. Germline-derived CDR1 and CDR2 are SGHTA and FQGNSA. The CDR3 is 15 residues long. The CDR3 DNA reads TGTGCCAGCAGCTCAGCCTGGGGATTTGACACTGAAGCTTTCTTT. It translates to CASSSAWGFDTEAFF.

This chain links TRBV19 with TRBJ1-1; D gene unclear. Germline loops: CDR1 LNHDA, CDR2 SQIVND (reference sequence). This CDR3 is 14 amino acids long. V gave up 7 bases and J gave up 2 bases, with 14 bases separating them. The CDR3 sequence: CASILTSANTEAFF. The CDR3, as DNA: TGTGCCAGTATCCTGACATCAGCAAACACTGAAGCTTTCTTT.

The V call is TRBV19, the J call TRBJ2-7; D unresolved. The CDR3 has 12 residues. Germline V gene lookup returns CDR1 LNHDA and CDR2 SQIVND (reference sequence). The V end was cut by 8 bases, the J end by 5 bases, with 13 bases between. The CDR3 spells CASGVGMNEQYF. CDR3 in DNA: TGTGCCAGTGGGGTAGGGATGAACGAGCAGTACTTC.

This clonotype was seen a handful of times. This chain uses TRBV27 with TRBJ1-5; D is unresolved. V was shortened by 6 bases and J by 2 bases, with 8 bases between the two germline ends. The germline V gene encodes CDR1 MNHEY and CDR2 SMNVEV (reference sequence). The CDR3 runs 13 residues. In nucleotides, the CDR3 is TGTGCCAGCAGCCCTTGGGGCAATCAGCCCCAGCATTTT. This translates into CASSPWGNQPQHF.

This clonotype occurred a few times. CDR3 protein: CASSQGLGLYNEQFF. CDR3 DNA: TGCGCCAGCAGCCAAGGATTGGGCCTTTACAATGAGCAGTTCTTC. The chain employs TRBV4-1 and TRBJ2-1; no reliable D call. The CDR3 runs to 15 residues. Germline loops: CDR1 MGHRA, CDR2 YSYEKL. V was pared by 1 base and J by 4 bases, with 11 bases between.

This clonotype was counted between two and nine times. This chain uses TRBV7-7 with TRBJ2-1; weak D call: TRBD1 (6 bases). This CDR3 region has 17 residues. Germline values: CDR1 SSHAT, CDR2 FNYEAQ (reference sequence). The ends were cut back, 5 bases at V and 5 bases at J, with 22 bases in the middle. The DNA of the CDR3 is TGTGCCAGCAGCCCATGGGGGCGGCAGGGGTCTAACAATGAGCAGTTCTTC. Its protein is CASSPWGRQGSNNEQFF.

This clonotype was found many times. The V call is TRBV7-2, the J call TRBJ2-5, with 10 bases identical to TRBD1. J gave up 7 bases and V 5 bases, and 7 bases lay outside the gene matches. This CDR3 spans 14 amino acids. Per germline, CDR1 SGHTA and CDR2 FQGNSA. The CDR3 DNA reads as TGTGCCAGCAGCCAGGGACAGGGGAGGGCGACCCAGTACTTC. Its protein product is CASSQGQGRATQYF.

The table lists this clonotype with a few counts. The chain carries TRBV27 and TRBJ2-1, with TRBD2 matching over 9 bases. The V and J ends lost 3 bases and 8 bases, in that order; junction bases with no gene match: 8. CDR3 length: 15 residues. The germline V gene encodes CDR1 MNHEY and CDR2 SMNVEV (reference sequence). In DNA form, the CDR3 reads TGTGCCAGCAGTTTTTCGGCGGGGGGGCTTGATGAGCAGTTCTTC. This encodes CASSFSAGGLDEQFF.

This clonotype has just a few counts. The V and J genes are TRBV2 and TRBJ1-1, with D hard to call. In germline, CDR1 is SNHLY, CDR2 FYNNEI. This CDR3 has 14 amino acids. With 6 bases removed from V and 1 base from J, the gap between germline ends came to 12 bases. CDR3 sequence: CASSPPIGNTEAFF. The CDR3 DNA follows: TGTGCCAGCAGCCCACCTATCGGGAACACTGAAGCTTTCTTT.

This clonotype was observed once. V is TRBV7-8 and J is TRBJ2-5, with TRBD2 identical over 9 bases. V was pared by 2 bases and J by 2 bases, with 6 bases of the junction left unmatched. The CDR3 spans 16 residues. In germline, CDR1 is SGHVS, CDR2 FQNEAQ. CDR3 DNA sequence: TGTGCCAGCAGCTTATTTTCTAGCGGGGAACAAGAGACCCAGTACTTC. Protein: CASSLFSSGEQETQYF.

The table lists this clonotype with a few counts. The chain employs TRBV7-8 and TRBJ1-3; 7 positions match TRBD1. This CDR3 is 16 amino acids long. Trimming at V came to 5 bases and at J to 0 bases, leaving 7 bases not matched to a gene. The germline gives CDR1 SGHVS, CDR2 FQNEAQ. The CDR3, as DNA: TGTGCCAGCAGCGAAGGGACAGCCGGCTCTGGAAACACCATATATTTT. This gives the protein CASSEGTAGSGNTIYF.